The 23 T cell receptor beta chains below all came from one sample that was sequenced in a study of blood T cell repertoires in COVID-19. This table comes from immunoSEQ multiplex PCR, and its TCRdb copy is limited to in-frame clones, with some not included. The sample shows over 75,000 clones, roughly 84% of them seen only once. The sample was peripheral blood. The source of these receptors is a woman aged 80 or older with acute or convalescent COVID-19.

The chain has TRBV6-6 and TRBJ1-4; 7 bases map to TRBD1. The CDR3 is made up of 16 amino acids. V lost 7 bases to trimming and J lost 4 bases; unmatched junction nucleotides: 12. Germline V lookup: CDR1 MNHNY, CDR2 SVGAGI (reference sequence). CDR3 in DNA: TGTGCCAGCATCTCGCCTCCGGGACAGCATAATGAAAAACTGTTTTTT. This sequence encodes CASISPPGQHNEKLFF.

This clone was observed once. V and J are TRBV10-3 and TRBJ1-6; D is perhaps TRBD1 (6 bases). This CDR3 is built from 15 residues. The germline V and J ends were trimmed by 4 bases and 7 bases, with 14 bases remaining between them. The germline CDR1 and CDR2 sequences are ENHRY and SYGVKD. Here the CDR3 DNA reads TGTGCCATCAGTGCAGGGGATTTTGGGAATTCACCCCTCCACTTT. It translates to CAISAGDFGNSPLHF.

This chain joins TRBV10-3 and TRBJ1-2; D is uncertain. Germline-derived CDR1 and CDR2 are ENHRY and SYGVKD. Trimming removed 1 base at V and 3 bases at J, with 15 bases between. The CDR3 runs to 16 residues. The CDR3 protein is CAISEFLSKGDYGYTF. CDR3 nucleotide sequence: TGTGCCATCAGTGAGTTCTTATCCAAAGGAGACTATGGCTACACCTTC.

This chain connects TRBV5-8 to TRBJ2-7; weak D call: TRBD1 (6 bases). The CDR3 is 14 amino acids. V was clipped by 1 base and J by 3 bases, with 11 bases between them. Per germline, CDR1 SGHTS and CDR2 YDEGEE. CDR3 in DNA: TGTGCCAGCAGCTTGTTCAGGGGCGGCTACGAGCAGTACTTC. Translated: CASSLFRGGYEQYF.

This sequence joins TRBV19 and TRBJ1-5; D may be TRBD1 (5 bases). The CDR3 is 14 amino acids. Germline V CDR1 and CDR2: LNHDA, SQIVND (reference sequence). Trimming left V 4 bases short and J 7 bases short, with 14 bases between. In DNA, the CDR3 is TGTGCCAGTAGTACAAGTAGGGGTGGACAGCCCCAGCATTTT. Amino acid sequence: CASSTSRGGQPQHF.

CDR3 nucleotide sequence: TGTGCCAGCAGCGTGACAGGGCCGGCTTTCTTT. Its protein product is CASSVTGPAFF. The chain couples TRBV7-2 to TRBJ1-1; 7 positions agree with TRBD1. Trimming took 5 bases from V and 11 from J; bases not matched to a gene: 5. CDR3 length: 11 amino acids. The germline V gene encodes CDR1 SGHTA and CDR2 FQGNSA.

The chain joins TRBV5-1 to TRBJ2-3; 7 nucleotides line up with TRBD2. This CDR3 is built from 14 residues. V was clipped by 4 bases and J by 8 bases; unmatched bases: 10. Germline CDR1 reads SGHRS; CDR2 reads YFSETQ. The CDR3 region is CASSPEGGSGTQYF. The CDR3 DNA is TGCGCCAGCAGCCCGGAAGGCGGGAGCGGTACGCAGTATTTT.

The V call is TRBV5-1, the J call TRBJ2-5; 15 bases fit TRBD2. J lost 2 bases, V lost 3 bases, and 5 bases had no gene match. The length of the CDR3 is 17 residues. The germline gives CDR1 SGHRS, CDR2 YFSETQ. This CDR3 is CASSSGLAGGGQETQYF. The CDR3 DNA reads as TGCGCCAGCAGCTCGGGACTAGCGGGAGGTGGGCAAGAGACCCAGTACTTC. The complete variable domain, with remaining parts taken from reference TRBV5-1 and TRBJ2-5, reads KAGVTQTPRYLIKTRGQQVTLSCSPISGHRSVSWYQQTPGQGLQFLFEYFSETQRNKGNFPGRFSGRQFSNSRSEMNVSTLELGDSALYLCASSSGLAGGGQETQYFGPGTRLLVL.

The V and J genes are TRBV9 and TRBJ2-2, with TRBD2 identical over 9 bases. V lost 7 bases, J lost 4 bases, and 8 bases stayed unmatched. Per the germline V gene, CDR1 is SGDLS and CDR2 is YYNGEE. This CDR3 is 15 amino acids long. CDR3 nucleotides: TGTGCCAGCTCCATCAGCGGGGGGACCACCGGGGAGCTGTTTTTT. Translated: CASSISGGTTGELFF.

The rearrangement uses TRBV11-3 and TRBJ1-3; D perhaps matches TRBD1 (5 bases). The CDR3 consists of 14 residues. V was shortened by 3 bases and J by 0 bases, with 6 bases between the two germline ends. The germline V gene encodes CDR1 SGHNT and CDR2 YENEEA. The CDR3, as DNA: TGTGCCAGCAGCTTCGGGGGCTCTGGAAACACCATATATTTT. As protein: CASSFGGSGNTIYF.

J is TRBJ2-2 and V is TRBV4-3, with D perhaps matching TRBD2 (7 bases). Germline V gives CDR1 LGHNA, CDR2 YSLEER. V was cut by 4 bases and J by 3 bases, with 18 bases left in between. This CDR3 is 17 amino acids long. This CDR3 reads CASSPNVAGAYTGELFF. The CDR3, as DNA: TGCGCCAGCAGCCCCAACGTCGCGGGGGCCTACACCGGGGAGCTGTTTTTT.

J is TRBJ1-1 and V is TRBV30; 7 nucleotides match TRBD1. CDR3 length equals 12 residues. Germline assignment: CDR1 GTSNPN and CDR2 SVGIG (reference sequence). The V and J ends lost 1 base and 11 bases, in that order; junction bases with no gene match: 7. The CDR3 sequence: CAWSAQGVTAFF. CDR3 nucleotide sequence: TGTGCCTGGAGTGCCCAGGGGGTTACGGCTTTCTTT.

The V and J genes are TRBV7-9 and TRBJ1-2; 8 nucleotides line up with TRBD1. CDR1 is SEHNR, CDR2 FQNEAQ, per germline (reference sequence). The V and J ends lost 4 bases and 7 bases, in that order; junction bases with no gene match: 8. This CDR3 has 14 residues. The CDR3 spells CASSSRQGTAGYTF. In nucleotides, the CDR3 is TGTGCCAGCAGCTCCCGACAGGGGACGGCTGGCTACACCTTC.

The CDR3 nucleotides are TGTGCCAGCAGCTTACGGACAGGGCTAAATTCACCCCTCCACTTT. Translated, it gives CASSLRTGLNSPLHF. The rearrangement joins TRBV7-9 to TRBJ1-6; 8 nucleotides line up with TRBD1. Germline-derived CDR1 and CDR2 are SEHNR and FQNEAQ (reference sequence). The CDR3 contains 15 residues. V gave up 2 bases and J gave up 7 bases; unmatched junction bases: 4.

CDR3 sequence (DNA): TGTGCCAGCAGGAGGGCCCAAGGCACTGAAGCTTTCTTT. Protein: CASRRAQGTEAFF. The chain links TRBV27 to TRBJ1-1; D is ambiguous. This CDR3 comprises 13 residues. The V end was cut by 6 bases, the J end by 4 bases, with 12 bases between. Germline-derived CDR1 and CDR2 are MNHEY and SMNVEV (reference sequence).

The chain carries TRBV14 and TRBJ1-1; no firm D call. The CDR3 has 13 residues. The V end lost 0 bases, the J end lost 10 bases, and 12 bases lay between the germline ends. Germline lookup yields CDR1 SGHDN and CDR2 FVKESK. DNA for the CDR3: TGTGCCAGCAGCCAAGATCTTGGCAGTGTAGCTTTCTTT. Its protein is CASSQDLGSVAFF.

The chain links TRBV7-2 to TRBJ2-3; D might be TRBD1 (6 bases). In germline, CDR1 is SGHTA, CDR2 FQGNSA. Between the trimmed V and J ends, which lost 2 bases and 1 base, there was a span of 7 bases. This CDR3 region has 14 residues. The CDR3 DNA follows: TGTGCCAGCAGCTTACGGACAGGCACAGATACGCAGTATTTT. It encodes CASSLRTGTDTQYF.

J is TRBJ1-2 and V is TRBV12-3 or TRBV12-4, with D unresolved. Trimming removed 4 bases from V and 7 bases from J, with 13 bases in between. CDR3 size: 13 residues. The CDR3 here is CASSWTIRGGYTF. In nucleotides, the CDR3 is TGTGCCAGCAGTTGGACCATACGGGGTGGCTACACCTTC.

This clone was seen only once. CDR3: CASSQDKAGFSYEQYF. In DNA form, the CDR3 reads TGCGCCAGCAGCCAAGATAAGGCAGGGTTCTCCTACGAGCAGTACTTC. This chain connects TRBV4-3 to TRBJ2-7; TRBD1 is a possible D gene (5 bases). V gave up 0 bases and J gave up 0 bases, with 12 bases separating them. Germline CDR1 and CDR2: LGHNA and YSLEER. This CDR3 comprises 16 residues.

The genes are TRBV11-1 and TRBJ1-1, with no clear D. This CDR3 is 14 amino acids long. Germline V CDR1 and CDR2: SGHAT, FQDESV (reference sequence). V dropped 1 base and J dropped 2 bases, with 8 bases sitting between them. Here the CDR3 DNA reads TGTGCCAGCAGCTTAGGAACAATTAACACTGAAGCTTTCTTT. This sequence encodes CASSLGTINTEAFF.

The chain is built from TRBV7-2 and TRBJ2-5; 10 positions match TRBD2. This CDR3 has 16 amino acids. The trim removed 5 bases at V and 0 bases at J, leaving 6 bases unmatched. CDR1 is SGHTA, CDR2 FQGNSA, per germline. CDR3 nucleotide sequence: TGTGCCAGCAGCCACCCTAGCGGGGGTAACCAAGAGACCCAGTACTTC. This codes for CASSHPSGGNQETQYF.

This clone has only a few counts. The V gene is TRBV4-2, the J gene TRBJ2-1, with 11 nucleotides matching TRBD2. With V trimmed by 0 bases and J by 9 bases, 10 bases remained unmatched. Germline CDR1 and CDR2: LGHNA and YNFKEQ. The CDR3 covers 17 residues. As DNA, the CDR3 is TGTGCCAGCAGCCAAGAAGCTAGCGGGAGGTCGAAGGGTGAGCAGTTCTTC. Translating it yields CASSQEASGRSKGEQFF.

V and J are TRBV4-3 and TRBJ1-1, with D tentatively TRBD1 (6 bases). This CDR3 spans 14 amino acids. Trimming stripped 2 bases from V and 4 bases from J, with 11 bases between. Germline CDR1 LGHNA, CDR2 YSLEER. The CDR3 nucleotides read TGCGCCAGCAGCCAACTCCGAGGGGGCACTGAAGCTTTCTTT. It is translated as CASSQLRGGTEAFF.